A single sample gave rise to the 4 T cell receptor beta chains below, sequenced in a study of blood T cells in healthy people across ages. PCR was performed a second time for about 6 to 12 cycles using a sample-barcoded 5' primer and a J-beta primer mix. TCRdb re-analysed the 5' RACE reads in MiXCR, keeping a single row per CDR3 protein. The repertoire holds over 600,000 distinct CDR3 sequences, with roughly 56% as singletons. Sequenced input: blood. These receptors were collected from a man in his forties in good health.

The chain recombines TRBV6-2 or TRBV6-3 with TRBJ1-2; D unresolved. The CDR3 is made up of 11 amino acids. CDR1 MNHEY and CDR2 SVGEGT come from the germline V gene. V was trimmed by 7 bases and J by 8 bases, leaving 11 bases between them. CDR3 protein: CASNNGRGYTF. The CDR3 region has the DNA TGTGCCAGCAACAACGGGAGAGGCTACACCTTC.

CDR3 nucleotide sequence: TGTGCCAGCAGTGCCCCCGGGACAGGAGGATCAGAGCAGTACTTC. It translates to CASSAPGTGGSEQYF. The chain employs TRBV6-5 and TRBJ2-7; 8 bases fit TRBD1. The CDR3 loop spans 15 amino acids. Germline V gives CDR1 MNHEY, CDR2 SVGAGI. J gave up 7 bases and V 5 bases, and 13 bases lay outside the gene matches.

This clonotype was observed a handful of times. This chain uses TRBV25-1 with TRBJ1-2, with D possibly matching TRBD1 (6 bases). The V end lost 8 bases, the J end lost 3 bases, and 22 bases lay between the germline ends. This CDR3 comprises 16 residues. Per the germline V gene, CDR1 is MGHDK and CDR2 is SYGVNS. The CDR3 region is CASSRGTGAGDYGYTF. CDR3 bases: TGTGCCAGCTCAAGGGGTACGGGGGCCGGCGACTATGGCTACACCTTC.

The chain uses TRBV19 and TRBJ1-2; D gene uncertain. V gave up 3 bases and J gave up 4 bases, with 12 bases separating them. CDR1 is LNHDA and CDR2 is SQIVND in the germline V gene (reference sequence). This CDR3 has 14 residues. CDR3 nucleotide sequence: TGTGCCAGTAGTATCTCTGGTTATTCCTATGGCTACACCTTC. Amino acid sequence: CASSISGYSYGYTF.